This T cell receptor (beta chain) was profiled in a study of T cell responses to AZD1222 COVID-19 vaccine. Germline CDR1 and CDR2: LNHDA and SQIVND (reference sequence). The V end was cut by 4 bases, the J end by 2 bases, with 9 bases between. CDR3 length: 14 amino acids. Some clones are missing from TCRdb's copy, which holds only in-frame ones; the method was immunoSEQ multiplex PCR. The repertoire includes 120,000 to 150,000 clones, 86% of them detected once, and less than 6% sits in the top ten. The specimen was peripheral blood, collected 28 days after the second AZD1222 dose. The chain has TRBV19 and TRBJ1-5, with D tentatively TRBD1 (5 bases). This receptor was identified in an adult who received the AZD1222 COVID-19 vaccine. CDR3 DNA sequence: TGTGCCAGTAGTAAGACGACAGGCAATCAGCCCCAGCATTTT. It yields the protein CASSKTTGNQPQHF.